The source of this T cell receptor beta chain is a study of T cell repertoires in cytomegalovirus infection. In the study overall: Recently identified HLA-C-restricted and well-studied HLA-B-restricted CMV epitopes were used. Both CMV infection and a matching HLA type were indicated by public TCR beta signatures. Study-wide points: Accumulated public TCR beta family frequency recognized individuals carrying CMV together with the relevant HLA.

The CDR3 contains 14 residues. Per the germline V gene, CDR1 is MNHNS and CDR2 is SASEGT. V dropped 1 base and J dropped 10 bases, with 16 bases sitting between them. This clonotype was seen many times. Its target is unknown. MiXCR, run by TCRdb on the reads, gives a single entry per CDR3 protein. The repertoire holds roughly 800,000 distinct CDR3 sequences, with about 28% as singletons. The V and J genes are TRBV6-1 and TRBJ1-1; D perhaps matches TRBD1 (6 bases). The TCR originated in a human donor in good health (CMV status not recorded). Some clones in this sample may be carry-over from other donors' samples. This material consisted of cultured CD8+ T cells from PBMCs, taken from culture after CMV antigen stimulation. DNA of the CDR3: TGTGCCAGCAGTGAAGGACAGGCCCTTGTGGGAGCTTTCTTT. It encodes CASSEGQALVGAFF.